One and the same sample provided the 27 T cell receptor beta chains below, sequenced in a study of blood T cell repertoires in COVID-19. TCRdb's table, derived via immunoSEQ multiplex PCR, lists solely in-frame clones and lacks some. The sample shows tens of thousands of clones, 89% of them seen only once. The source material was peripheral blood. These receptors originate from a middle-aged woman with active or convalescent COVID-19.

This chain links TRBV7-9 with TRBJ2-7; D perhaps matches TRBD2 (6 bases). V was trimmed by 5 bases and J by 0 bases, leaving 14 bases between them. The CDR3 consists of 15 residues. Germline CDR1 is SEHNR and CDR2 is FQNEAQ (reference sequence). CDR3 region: CASSTPGGNSYEQYF. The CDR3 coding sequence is TGTGCCAGCAGCACCCCCGGGGGTAACTCCTACGAGCAGTACTTC.

In nucleotides, the CDR3 is TGTGCCAGCAGGTTGCAGGGTAATGAAAAACTGTTTTTT. Protein sequence: CASRLQGNEKLFF. The chain joins TRBV27 to TRBJ1-4; tentatively, D is TRBD1 (5 bases). Per germline, CDR1 MNHEY and CDR2 SMNVEV (reference sequence). This CDR3 is built from 13 residues. V gave up 6 bases and J gave up 4 bases, with 9 bases separating them.

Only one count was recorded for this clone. The CDR3 nucleotides read TGTGCCTCCGCGCCAGGGGCCGACTACGAGCAGTACTTC. The encoded protein is CASAPGADYEQYF. V is TRBV10-3 and J is TRBJ2-7, with D perhaps TRBD1 (6 bases). The germline V gene has CDR1 ENHRY and CDR2 SYGVKD. This CDR3 is 13 amino acids long. Trimming left V 11 bases short and J 3 bases short, with 17 bases between.

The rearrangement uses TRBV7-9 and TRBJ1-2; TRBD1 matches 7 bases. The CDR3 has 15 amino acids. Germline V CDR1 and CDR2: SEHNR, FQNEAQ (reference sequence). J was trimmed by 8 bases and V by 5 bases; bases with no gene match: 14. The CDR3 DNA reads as TGTGCCAGCAGCAAAGGGACAGCTACCGCCTTCGGCTACACCTTC. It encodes CASSKGTATAFGYTF. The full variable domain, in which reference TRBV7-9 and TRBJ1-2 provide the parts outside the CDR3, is DTGVSQNPRHKITKRGQNVTFRCDPISEHNRLYWYRQTLGQGPEFLTYFQNEAQLEKSRLLSDRFSAERPKGSFSTLEIQRTEQGDSAMYLCASSKGTATAFGYTFGSGTRLTVV.

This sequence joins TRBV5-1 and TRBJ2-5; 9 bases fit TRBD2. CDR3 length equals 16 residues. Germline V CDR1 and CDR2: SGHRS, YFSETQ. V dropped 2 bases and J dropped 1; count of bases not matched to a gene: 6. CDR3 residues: CASSLSLRGGQETQYF. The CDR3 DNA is TGCGCCAGCAGCTTATCCTTGCGGGGGGGCCAAGAGACCCAGTACTTC.

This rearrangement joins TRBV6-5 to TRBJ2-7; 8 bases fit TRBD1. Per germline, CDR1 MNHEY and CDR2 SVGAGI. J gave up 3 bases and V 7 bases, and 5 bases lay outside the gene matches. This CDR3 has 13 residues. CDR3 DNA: TGTGCCAGCAATCAGGGGGCAGTCTACGAGCAGTACTTC. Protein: CASNQGAVYEQYF.

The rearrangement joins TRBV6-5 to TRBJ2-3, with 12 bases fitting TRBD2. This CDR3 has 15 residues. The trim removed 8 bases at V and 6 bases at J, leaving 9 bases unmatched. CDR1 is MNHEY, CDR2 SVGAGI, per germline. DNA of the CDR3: TGTGCCAGCGTGGCTAGCGGGGGGGCCACGGATACGCAGTATTTT. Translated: CASVASGGATDTQYF.

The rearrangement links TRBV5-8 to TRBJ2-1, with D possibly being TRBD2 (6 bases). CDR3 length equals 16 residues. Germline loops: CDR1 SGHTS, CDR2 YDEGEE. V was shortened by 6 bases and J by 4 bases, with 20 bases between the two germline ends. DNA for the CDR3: TGTGCCAGCATCCTATCCTGGGGAGGAAGGTACAATGAGCAGTTCTTC. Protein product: CASILSWGGRYNEQFF. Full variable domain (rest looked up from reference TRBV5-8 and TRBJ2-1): EAGVTQSPTHLIKTRGQQATLRCSPISGHTSVYWYQQALGLGLQFLLWYDEGEERNRGNFPPRFSGRQFPNYSSELNVNALELEDSALYLCASILSWGGRYNEQFFGPGTRLTVL.

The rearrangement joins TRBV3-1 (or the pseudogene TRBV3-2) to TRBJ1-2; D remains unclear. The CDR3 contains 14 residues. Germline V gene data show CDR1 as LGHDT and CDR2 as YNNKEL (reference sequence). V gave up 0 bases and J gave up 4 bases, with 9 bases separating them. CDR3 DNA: TGTGCCAGCAGCCAAGAGAGACGGAGCTATGGCTACACCTTC. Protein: CASSQERRSYGYTF.

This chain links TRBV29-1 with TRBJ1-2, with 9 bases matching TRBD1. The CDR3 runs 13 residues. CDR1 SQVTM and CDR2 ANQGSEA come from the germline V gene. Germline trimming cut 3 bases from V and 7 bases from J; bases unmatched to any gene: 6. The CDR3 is CSVEDRGPSGYTF. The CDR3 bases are TGCAGCGTTGAGGACAGGGGCCCTAGTGGCTACACCTTC.

The CDR3 spells CASSQGGGNQPQHF. The CDR3 DNA follows: TGTGCCAGCAGCCAAGGGGGAGGCAATCAGCCCCAGCATTTT. The chain uses TRBV3-1 (or the pseudogene TRBV3-2) and TRBJ1-5; D is uncertain. The CDR3 totals 14 residues. V lost 1 base and J 2 bases, leaving 6 bases between the germline ends. From germline, CDR1 is LGHDT and CDR2 YNNKEL (reference sequence).

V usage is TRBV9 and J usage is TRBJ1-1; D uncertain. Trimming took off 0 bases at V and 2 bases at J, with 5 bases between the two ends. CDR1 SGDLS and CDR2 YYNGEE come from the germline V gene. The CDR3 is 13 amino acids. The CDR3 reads CASSVGPNTEAFF. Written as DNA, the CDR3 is TGTGCCAGCAGCGTAGGTCCTAACACTGAAGCTTTCTTT.

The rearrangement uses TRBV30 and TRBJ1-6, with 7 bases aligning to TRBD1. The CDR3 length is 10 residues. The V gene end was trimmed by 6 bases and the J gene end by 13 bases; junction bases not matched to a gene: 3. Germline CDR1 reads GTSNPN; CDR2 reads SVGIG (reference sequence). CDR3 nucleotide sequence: TGTGCCTGTTGGACAGGTCCCCTCCACTTT. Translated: CACWTGPLHF.

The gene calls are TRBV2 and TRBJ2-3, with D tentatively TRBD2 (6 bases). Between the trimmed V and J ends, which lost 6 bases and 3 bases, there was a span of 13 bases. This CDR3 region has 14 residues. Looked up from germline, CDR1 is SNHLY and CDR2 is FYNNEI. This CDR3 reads CASRRDPGTDTQYF. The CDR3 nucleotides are TGTGCCAGCAGGCGGGACCCGGGGACAGATACGCAGTATTTT.

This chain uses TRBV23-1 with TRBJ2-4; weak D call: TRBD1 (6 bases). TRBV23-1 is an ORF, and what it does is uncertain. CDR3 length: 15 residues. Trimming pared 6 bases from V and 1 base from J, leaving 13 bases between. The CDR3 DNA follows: TGCGCCAGCAGAAACAGGGTCGCGGCCAAAAACATTCAGTACTTC. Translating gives CASRNRVAAKNIQYF.

This CDR3 is CASSQFFAGIVNEQYF. For the CDR3, the DNA is TGCGCCAGCAGCCAATTCTTCGCGGGAATCGTCAACGAGCAGTACTTC. The rearrangement links TRBV4-1 to TRBJ2-7; possibly TRBD2 for D (6 bases). Germline CDR1 reads MGHRA; CDR2 reads YSYEKL. The CDR3 extends over 16 amino acids. V was trimmed by 2 bases and J by 5 bases, leaving 19 bases between them.

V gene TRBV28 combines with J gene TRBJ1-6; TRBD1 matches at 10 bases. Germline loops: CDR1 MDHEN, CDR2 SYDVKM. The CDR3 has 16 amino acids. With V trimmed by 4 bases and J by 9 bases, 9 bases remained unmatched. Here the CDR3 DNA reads TGTGCCAGCAGTTCCCGACAGGGGGCGCGCGGTTCACCCCTCCACTTT. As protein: CASSSRQGARGSPLHF.

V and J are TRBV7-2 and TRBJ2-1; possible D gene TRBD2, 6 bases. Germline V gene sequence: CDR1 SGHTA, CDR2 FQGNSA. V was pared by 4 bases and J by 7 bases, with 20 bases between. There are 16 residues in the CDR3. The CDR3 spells CASSSPPSLGGNEQFF. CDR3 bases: TGTGCCAGCAGCTCCCCCCCTTCTCTTGGGGGGAATGAGCAGTTCTTC. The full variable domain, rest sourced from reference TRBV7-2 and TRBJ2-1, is GAGVSQSPSNKVTEKGKDVELRCDPISGHTALYWYRQSLGQGLEFLIYFQGNSAPDKSGLPSDRFSAERTGGSVSTLTIQRTQQEDSAVYLCASSSPPSLGGNEQFFGPGTRLTVL.

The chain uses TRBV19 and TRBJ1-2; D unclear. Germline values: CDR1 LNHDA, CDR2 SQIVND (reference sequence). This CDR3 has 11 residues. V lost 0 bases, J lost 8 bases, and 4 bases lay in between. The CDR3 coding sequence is TGTGCCAGTAGTATAGATGGCGGCTACACCTTC. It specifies CASSIDGGYTF.

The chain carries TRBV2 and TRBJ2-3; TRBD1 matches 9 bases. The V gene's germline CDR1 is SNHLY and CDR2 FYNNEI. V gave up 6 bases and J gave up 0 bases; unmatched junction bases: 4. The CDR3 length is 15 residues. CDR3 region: CASSPGTGSTDTQYF. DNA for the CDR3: TGTGCCAGCAGCCCCGGGACAGGGAGCACAGATACGCAGTATTTT.

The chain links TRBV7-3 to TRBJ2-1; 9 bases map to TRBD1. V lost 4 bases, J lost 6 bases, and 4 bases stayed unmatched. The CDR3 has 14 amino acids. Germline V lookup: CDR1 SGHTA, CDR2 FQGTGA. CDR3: CASSYWTGANEQFF. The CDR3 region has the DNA TGTGCCAGCAGCTACTGGACAGGGGCCAATGAGCAGTTCTTC. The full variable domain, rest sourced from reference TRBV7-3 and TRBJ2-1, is GAGVSQTPSNKVTEKGKYVELRCDPISGHTALYWYRQSLGQGPEFLIYFQGTGAADDSGLPNDRFFAVRPEGSVSTLKIQRTERGDSAVYLCASSYWTGANEQFFGPGTRLTVL.

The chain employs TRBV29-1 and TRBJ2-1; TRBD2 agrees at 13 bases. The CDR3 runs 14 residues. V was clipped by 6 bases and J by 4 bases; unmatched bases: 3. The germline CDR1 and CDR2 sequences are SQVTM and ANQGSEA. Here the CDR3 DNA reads TGCAGCGTCCTGGGACTAGCGGGATACAATGAGCAGTTCTTC. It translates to CSVLGLAGYNEQFF.

The CDR3 protein is CASSPPGLAGATSSYNEQFF. The CDR3 DNA is TGTGCCAGTAGTCCACCGGGACTAGCGGGGGCCACTAGCTCCTACAATGAGCAGTTCTTC. The rearrangement links TRBV19 to TRBJ2-1, with 14 bases aligning to TRBD2. Germline loops: CDR1 LNHDA, CDR2 SQIVND (reference sequence). The CDR3 has 20 amino acids. The junction had 12 bases not matched to a gene; V was cut back by 5 bases and J by 0 bases.

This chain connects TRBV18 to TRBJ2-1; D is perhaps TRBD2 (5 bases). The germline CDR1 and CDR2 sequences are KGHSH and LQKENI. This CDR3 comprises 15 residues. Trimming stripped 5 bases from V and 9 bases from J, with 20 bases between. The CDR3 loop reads CASSRQSSTLVEQFF. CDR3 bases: TGTGCCAGCTCAAGGCAGTCTAGCACCCTCGTTGAGCAGTTCTTC.

The CDR3 protein is CASSLAGGDSPLHF. The CDR3 coding sequence is TGTGCCAGCAGCTTGGCAGGGGGTGATTCACCCCTCCACTTT. The chain couples TRBV5-5 to TRBJ1-6; TRBD1 agrees at 7 bases. The CDR3 is made up of 14 amino acids. J lost 8 bases, V lost 0 bases, and 2 bases had no gene match. The V gene's germline CDR1 is SGHKS and CDR2 YYEKEE (reference sequence).

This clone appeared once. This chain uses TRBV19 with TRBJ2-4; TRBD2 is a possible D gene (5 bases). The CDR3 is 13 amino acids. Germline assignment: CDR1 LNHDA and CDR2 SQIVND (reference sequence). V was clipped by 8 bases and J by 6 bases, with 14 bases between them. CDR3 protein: CASGAGGGNIQYF. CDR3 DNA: TGTGCCAGTGGCGCGGGCGGTGGAAACATTCAGTACTTC.

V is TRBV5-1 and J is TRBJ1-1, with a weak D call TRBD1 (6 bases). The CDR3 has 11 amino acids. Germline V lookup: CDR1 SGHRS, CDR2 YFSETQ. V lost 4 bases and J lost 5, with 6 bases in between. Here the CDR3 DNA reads TGCGCCAGCAGCACAGGGACTGAAGCTTTCTTT. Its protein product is CASSTGTEAFF.